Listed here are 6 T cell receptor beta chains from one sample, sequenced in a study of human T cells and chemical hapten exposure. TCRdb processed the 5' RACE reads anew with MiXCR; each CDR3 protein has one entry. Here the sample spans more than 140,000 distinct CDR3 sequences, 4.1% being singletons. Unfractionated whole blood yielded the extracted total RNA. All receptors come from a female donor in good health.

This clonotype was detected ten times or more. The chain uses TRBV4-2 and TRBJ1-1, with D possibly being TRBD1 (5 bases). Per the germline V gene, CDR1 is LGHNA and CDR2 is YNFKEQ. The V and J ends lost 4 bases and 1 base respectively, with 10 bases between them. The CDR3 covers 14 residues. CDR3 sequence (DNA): TGTGCCAGCAGCCCGGGGACCGAGAACACTGAAGCTTTCTTT. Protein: CASSPGTENTEAFF.

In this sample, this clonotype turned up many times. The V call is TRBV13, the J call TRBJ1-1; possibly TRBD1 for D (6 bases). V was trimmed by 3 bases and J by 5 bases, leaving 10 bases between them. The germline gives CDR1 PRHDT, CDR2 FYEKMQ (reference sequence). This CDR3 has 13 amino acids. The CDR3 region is CASSFWQGTEAFF. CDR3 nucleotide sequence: TGTGCCAGCAGCTTCTGGCAGGGGACTGAAGCTTTCTTT.

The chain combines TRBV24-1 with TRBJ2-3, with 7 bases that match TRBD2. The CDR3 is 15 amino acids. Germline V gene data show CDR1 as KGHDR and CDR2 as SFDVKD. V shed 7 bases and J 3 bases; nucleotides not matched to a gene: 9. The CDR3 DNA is TGTGCCACCAGCTGGGACTACCACGGAACAGATACGCAGTATTTT. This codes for CATSWDYHGTDTQYF.

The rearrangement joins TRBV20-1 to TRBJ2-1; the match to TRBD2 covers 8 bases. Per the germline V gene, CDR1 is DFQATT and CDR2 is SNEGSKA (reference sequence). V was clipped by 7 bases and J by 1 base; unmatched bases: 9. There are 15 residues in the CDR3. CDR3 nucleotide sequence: TGCAGTGTAAGACCGGGACTAGTGTCCTACAATGAGCAGTTCTTC. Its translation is CSVRPGLVSYNEQFF.

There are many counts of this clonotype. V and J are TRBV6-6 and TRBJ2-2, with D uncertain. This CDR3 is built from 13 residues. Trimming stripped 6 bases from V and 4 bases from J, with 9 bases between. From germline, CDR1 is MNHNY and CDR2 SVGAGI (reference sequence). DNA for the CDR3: TGTGCCAGCAGCCCCGGGCTCACCGGGGAGCTGTTTTTT. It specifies CASSPGLTGELFF.

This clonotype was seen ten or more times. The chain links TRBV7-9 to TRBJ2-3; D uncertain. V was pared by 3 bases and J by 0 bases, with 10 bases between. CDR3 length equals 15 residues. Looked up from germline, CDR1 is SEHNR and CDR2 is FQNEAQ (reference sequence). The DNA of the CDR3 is TGTGCCAGCAGCTTCAGTCCCAAGAGCACAGATACGCAGTATTTT. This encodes CASSFSPKSTDTQYF.